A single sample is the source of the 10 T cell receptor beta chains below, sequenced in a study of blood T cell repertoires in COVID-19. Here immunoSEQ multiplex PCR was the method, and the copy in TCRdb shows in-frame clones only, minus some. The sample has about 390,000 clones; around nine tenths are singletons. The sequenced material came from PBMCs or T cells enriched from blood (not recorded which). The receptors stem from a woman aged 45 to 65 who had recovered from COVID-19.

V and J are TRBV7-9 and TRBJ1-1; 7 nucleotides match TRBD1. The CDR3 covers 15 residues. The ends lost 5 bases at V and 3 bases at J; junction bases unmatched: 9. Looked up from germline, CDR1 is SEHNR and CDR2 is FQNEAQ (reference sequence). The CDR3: CASSPRTGQHTEAFF. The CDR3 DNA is TGTGCCAGCAGCCCACGGACAGGCCAACACACTGAAGCTTTCTTT.

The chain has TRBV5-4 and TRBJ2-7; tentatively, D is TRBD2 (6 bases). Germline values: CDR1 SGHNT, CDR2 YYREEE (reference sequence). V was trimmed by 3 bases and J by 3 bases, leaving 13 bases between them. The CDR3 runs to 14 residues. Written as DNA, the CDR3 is TGTGCCAGCAGCTGGGGGGACGGGAGCTACGAGCAGTACTTC. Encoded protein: CASSWGDGSYEQYF.

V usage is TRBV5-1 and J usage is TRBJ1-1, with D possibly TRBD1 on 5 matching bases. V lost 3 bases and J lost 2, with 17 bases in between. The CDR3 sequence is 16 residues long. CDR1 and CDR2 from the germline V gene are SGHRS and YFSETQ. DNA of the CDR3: TGCGCCAGCAGCTGGGGCCCCGACGGCCCCAACACTGAAGCTTTCTTT. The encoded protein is CASSWGPDGPNTEAFF.

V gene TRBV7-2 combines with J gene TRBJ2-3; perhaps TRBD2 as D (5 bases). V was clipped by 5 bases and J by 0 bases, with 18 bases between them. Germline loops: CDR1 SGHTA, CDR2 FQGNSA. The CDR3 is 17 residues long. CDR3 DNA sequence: TGTGCCAGCAGCCTCCGGGGTAGCGCGGCAAGCACAGATACGCAGTATTTT. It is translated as CASSLRGSAASTDTQYF.

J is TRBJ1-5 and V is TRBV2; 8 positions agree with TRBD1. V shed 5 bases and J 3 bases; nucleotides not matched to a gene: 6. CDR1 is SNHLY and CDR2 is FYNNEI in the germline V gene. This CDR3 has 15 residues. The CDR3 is CASSLTRGHNQPQHF. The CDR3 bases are TGTGCCAGCAGTCTGACCAGGGGGCACAATCAGCCCCAGCATTTT.

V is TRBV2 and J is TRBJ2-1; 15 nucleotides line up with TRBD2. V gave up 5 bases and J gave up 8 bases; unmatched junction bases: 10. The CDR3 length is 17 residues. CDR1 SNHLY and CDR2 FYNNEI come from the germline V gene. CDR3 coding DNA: TGTGCCAGCAGTCCGGGACTAGCGGGGGGCGCTCCCGATGAGCAGTTCTTC. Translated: CASSPGLAGGAPDEQFF.

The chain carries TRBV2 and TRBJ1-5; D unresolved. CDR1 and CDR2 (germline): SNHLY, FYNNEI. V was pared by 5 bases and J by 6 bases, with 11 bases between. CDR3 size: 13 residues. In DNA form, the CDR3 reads TGTGCCAGCAGTCGAGATCTAGTTCAGCCCCAGCATTTT. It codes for CASSRDLVQPQHF.

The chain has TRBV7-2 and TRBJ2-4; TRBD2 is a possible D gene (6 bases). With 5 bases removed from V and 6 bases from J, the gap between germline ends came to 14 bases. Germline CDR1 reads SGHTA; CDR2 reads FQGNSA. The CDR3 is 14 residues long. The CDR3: CASSLSGEGNIQYF. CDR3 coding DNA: TGTGCCAGCAGCCTTAGCGGAGAAGGAAACATTCAGTACTTC.

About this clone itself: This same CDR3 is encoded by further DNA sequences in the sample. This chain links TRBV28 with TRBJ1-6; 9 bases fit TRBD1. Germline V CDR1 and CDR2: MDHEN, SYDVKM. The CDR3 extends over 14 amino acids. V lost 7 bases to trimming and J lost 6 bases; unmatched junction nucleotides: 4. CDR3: CASTLDRGNSPLHF. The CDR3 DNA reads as TGTGCCAGCACCTTGGACAGGGGTAATTCACCCCTCCACTTT.

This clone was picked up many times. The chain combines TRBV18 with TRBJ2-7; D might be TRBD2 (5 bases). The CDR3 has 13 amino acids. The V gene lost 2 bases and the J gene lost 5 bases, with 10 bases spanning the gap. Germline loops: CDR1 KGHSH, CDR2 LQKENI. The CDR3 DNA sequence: TGTGCCAGCTCACCAGGGCTGGAGGACGAGCAGTACTTC. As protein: CASSPGLEDEQYF.